Below, one TCR beta chain is given with its context. The antigen it binds to is not known. One base away there is no much larger clone; base qualities are not given. What the time point label conveys for this sample: baseline before first vaccination. Vaccinee samples came from UK trials COV001 and COV002, including a single-blind randomized controlled phase 2/3 trial of AZD1222 (ChAdOx1 nCoV-19) in healthy adults. For TCRbeta chain sequencing, PBMC samples were collected from trial participants at day 0 and at day 28 after the second dose. This sample is drawn from a study of T cell responses to AZD1222 COVID-19 vaccine (dated by TCRdb to the early 2020s). Regarding the research as a whole: Because spike-specific TCR depth and breadth did not differ between the two schedules, AZD1222 recipients who got a second dose at roughly 4 weeks were pooled with those who got a second dose at roughly 12 weeks. Enrollment into the trials was organized by age into subgroups of 18-55, 56-69 and 70-plus years, and those subgroups contained roughly 150, 30 and 60 TCR-sequenced participants, respectively. A total of about 240 trial participants underwent TCR sequencing, of whom 207 received two doses of AZD1222 and some 25 received two doses of the MenACWY control vaccine.

The CDR3 regions of human TCRbeta chains were subjected to immunosequencing. For the original study's pipeline: TCRs in the repertoires were matched against a reference library of SARS-CoV-2-specific TCRs that had been generated with the MIRA antigen-specificity platform. Breadth was defined as the fraction of unique TCRs that were SARS-CoV-2-associated. Depth was defined as the fraction of total T cells that were SARS-CoV-2-associated. Using the MIRA data, each spike-specific TCR was assigned both to the spike region to which the TCR was reactive and to a CD4 or CD8 class. Log10-transformed breadth and depth values were compared by one-way ANOVA with Sidak's multiple comparisons tests. Sourced from immuneACCESS, this table was stored by TCRdb with only in-frame sequences that have V and J called. A share of the clones is absent; for the studies checked, an unresolved V gene accounts for under half, and the remainder has no known explanation. D and trimming come from the DNA, and the V and J calls and clone size come from that table. In all, the sample holds approximately 110,000 clones, and roughly nine tenths of those were seen once. In total, the top ten clones hold approximately 10% of the sample.

Overall results and qualifications from the work: Nearly half of unique spike-specific TCRs reportedly recognized epitopes outside regions mutated in the B.1.351 and B.1.1.7 variants. Participants were mostly white British and included more females than males, and it was suggested by the authors that clonal diversity may have been underestimated. Vaccine-associated CD4 TCRs spanned the whole spike protein, with dominant responses in regions 160-218 and 743-854. In the small 56-69-year group, the increase in depth fell short of significance, most likely because of low power. Conclusions about previously exposed vaccinees are limited, since just a handful of AZD1222 recipients were seropositive for SARS-CoV-2 at baseline. Because no day 14 peak-response samples were available, repertoires were characterized only after the peak T cell response. After two AZD1222 doses, both the breadth and the depth of spike-specific TCRs were significantly higher than at day 0 and than in MenACWY recipients.

The sequencing used peripheral blood, collected on day 0 of AZD1222 vaccination. This TCR derives from an adult in good health.

CDR3 sequence: CASSSDRGRLFF. At the DNA level, the sequence is TGTGCCAGCAGCTCAGACAGGGGTAGATTGTTCTTC. Recombination linked TRBV7-3 to TRBJ2-1; 8 of the junction bases match TRBD1. From the germline V gene, CDR1 is SGHTA and CDR2 is FQGTGA. V is pruned by 4 bases and J by 15 bases, leaving 8 bases of the junction without a gene match. The CDR3, from cysteine to phenylalanine, totals 12 residues. Here the CDR3 DNA is all that survives: 36 bases in frame from base 1. The entire variable domain, with the stretches around the CDR3 drawn from the reference TRBV7-3 and TRBJ2-1 proteins, is GAGVSQTPSNKVTEKGKYVELRCDPISGHTALYWYRQSLGQGPEFLIYFQGTGAADDSGLPNDRFFAVRPEGSVSTLKIQRTERGDSAVYLCASSSDRGRLFFGPGTRLTVL.